The 8 T cell receptor beta chains given below trace back to one sample, sequenced in a study of tumor-infiltrating lymphocytes in glioblastoma multiforme. TCR beta libraries were built from RNA through three nested multiplex PCR rounds using modified ARM-PCR. TCRdb independently ran MiXCR on the multiplex PCR reads; one entry per CDR3 protein. The top ten hold 33% of the sample, which has tens of thousands of distinct CDR3 sequences, roughly two thirds seen once. Input material: brain tumor tissue. These receptors all come from a male donor with glioblastoma.

Regarding this clonotype: Being one base from a much bigger clone, this may be a read error. The rearrangement joins TRBV14 to TRBJ1-2, with no clear D. The CDR3 runs 13 residues. Trimming pared 1 base from V and 6 bases from J, leaving 9 bases between. CDR1 and CDR2 from the germline V gene are SGHDN and FVKESK. The CDR3 DNA sequence: TGTGCCAGCAGCCAAGGTGCATGGGATGGCTACACCTTC. Its protein is CASSQGAWDGYTF.

Concerning this clonotype: The germline gene is not matched at one end of the junction; a read error may be the cause. The chain recombines TRBV29-1 with TRBJ2-3; tentatively, D is TRBD2 (6 bases). Germline CDR1 and CDR2: SQVTM and ANQGSEA. The CDR3 contains 14 residues. The CDR3 region has the DNA TGCAGCGTAAACATTGGGAGGAGCACAGACACGCAGTATTTT. This translates into CSVNIGRSTDTQYF.

This chain links TRBV20-1 with TRBJ1-3; 8 bases are shared with TRBD1. The CDR3 extends over 12 amino acids. J lost 15 bases, V lost 4 bases, and 11 bases had no gene match. Germline lookup yields CDR1 DFQATT and CDR2 SNEGSKA (reference sequence). The CDR3 is CSATEEPGQAYF. CDR3 nucleotide sequence: TGCAGTGCTACTGAAGAACCGGGACAGGCATATTTT.

The chain uses TRBV11-1 and TRBJ2-3; 11 bases line up with TRBD2. Germline CDR1 and CDR2: SGHAT and FQDESV (reference sequence). Losses at the gene ends were 6 bases for V and 0 bases for J; bases not matched to a gene: 14. The CDR3 length is 19 residues. CDR3 residues: CASSHGGLAEAESTDTQYF. CDR3 DNA: TGTGCCAGCAGTCATGGGGGACTAGCGGAGGCGGAGAGCACAGATACGCAGTATTTT. The full variable domain, in which reference TRBV11-1 and TRBJ2-3 provide the parts outside the CDR3, is EAEVAQSPRYKITEKSQAVAFWCDPISGHATLYWYRQILGQGPELLVQFQDESVVDDSQLPKDRFSAERLKGVDSTLKIQPAELGDSAMYLCASSHGGLAEAESTDTQYFGPGTRLTVL.

This clonotype was found a few times. The CDR3: CASSTGQDREQYF. In DNA form, the CDR3 reads TGTGCCAGCAGCACTGGACAGGATCGCGAGCAGTACTTC. V gene TRBV13 combines with J gene TRBJ2-7; the match to TRBD1 covers 7 bases. The CDR3 totals 13 residues. The germline V gene encodes CDR1 PRHDT and CDR2 FYEKMQ (reference sequence). The V and J ends lost 5 bases and 6 bases, in that order; junction bases with no gene match: 7.

The chain joins TRBV11-2 to TRBJ2-1; 9 bases map to TRBD2. This CDR3 has 15 residues. CDR1 is SGHAT, CDR2 FQNNGV, per germline. V lost 3 bases to trimming and J lost 16 bases; unmatched junction nucleotides: 16. This CDR3 is CASSLGLAGESEDFF. The CDR3 nucleotides are TGTGCCAGCAGCTTGGGACTAGCTGGAGAAAGTGAGGATTTCTTC.

V is TRBV11-3 and J is TRBJ2-7; a possible D gene is TRBD2 (6 bases). There are 14 residues in the CDR3. CDR1 and CDR2 (germline): SGHNT, YENEEA. V was clipped by 5 bases and J by 2 bases, with 13 bases between them. CDR3 amino acids: CASSPGSSPYEQYF. The CDR3 bases are TGTGCCAGCAGCCCCGGGAGCTCCCCCTACGAGCAGTACTTC.

Regarding this clonotype: At one boundary the junction diverges from the germline segment, which might be a read error. This chain joins TRBV6-5 and TRBJ2-1, with a tentative D call TRBD2 (5 bases). Germline lookup yields CDR1 MNHEY and CDR2 SVGAGI. This CDR3 spans 14 amino acids. This chain's CDR3 is CASSCGPGFGEQFF. The CDR3 region has the DNA TGTGCTAGCAGTTGCGGGCCGGGCTTCGGCGAGCAGTTCTTC.